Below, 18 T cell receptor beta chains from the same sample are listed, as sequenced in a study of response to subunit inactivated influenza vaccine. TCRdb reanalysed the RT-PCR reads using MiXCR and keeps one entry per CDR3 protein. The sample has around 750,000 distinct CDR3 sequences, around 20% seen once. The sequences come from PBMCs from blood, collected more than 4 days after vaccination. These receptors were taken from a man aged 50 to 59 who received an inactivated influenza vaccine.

The CDR3 DNA is TGTGCCAGCAGTTTTGGCCTGAGAGCAGATACGCAGTATTTT. Its protein product is CASSFGLRADTQYF. The V call is TRBV12-3 or TRBV12-4, the J call TRBJ2-3; D gene ambiguous. Trimming took 3 bases from V and 4 from J, leaving 11 bases between them. This CDR3 contains 14 residues.

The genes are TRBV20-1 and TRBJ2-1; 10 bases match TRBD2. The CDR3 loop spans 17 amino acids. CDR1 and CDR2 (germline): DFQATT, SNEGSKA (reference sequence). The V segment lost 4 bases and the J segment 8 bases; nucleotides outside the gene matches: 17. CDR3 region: CSATSEAGGPRSDEQFF. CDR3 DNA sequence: TGCAGTGCTACCTCCGAAGCGGGAGGGCCAAGGTCCGATGAGCAGTTCTTC.

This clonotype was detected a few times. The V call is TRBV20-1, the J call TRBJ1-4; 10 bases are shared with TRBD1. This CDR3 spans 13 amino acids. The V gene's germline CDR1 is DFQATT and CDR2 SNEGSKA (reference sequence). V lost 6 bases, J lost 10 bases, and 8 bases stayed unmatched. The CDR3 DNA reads TGCAGTGCCACCGGGACAGGGGCGGGAAAACTGTTTTTT. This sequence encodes CSATGTGAGKLFF.

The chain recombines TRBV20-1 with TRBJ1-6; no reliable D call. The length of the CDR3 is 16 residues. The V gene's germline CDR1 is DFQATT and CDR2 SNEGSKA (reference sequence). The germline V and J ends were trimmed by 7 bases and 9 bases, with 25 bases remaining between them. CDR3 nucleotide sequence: TGCAGTGTCACAGCGGGCCAGAGCCGTCGGGGTTCACCCCTCCACTTT. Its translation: CSVTAGQSRRGSPLHF.

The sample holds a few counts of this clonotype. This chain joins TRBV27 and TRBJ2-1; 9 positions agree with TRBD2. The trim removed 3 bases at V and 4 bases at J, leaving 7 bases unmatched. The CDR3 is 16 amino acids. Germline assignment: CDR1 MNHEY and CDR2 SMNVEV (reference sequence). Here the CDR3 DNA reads TGTGCCAGCAGTTTTTCGGGGCTAGCGGGATACAATGAGCAGTTCTTC. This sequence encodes CASSFSGLAGYNEQFF.

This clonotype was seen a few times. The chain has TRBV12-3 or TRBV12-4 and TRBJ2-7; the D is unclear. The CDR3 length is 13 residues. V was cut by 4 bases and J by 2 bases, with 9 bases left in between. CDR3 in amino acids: CASSSKGTYEQYF. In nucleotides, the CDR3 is TGTGCCAGCAGTTCGAAGGGAACCTACGAGCAGTACTTC.

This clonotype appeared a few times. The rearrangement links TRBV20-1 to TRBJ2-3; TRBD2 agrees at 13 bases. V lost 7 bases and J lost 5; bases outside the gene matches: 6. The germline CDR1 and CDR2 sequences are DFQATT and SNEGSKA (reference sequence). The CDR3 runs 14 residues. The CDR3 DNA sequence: TGCAGTGTACTAGCGGGAGGGCGGAGAGATACGCAGTATTTT. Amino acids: CSVLAGGRRDTQYF.

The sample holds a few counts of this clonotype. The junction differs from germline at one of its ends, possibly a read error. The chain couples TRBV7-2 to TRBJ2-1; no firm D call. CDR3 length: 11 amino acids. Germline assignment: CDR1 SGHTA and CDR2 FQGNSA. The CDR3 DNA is TGCGCCAGCAGCTTGTATGGGGAGCAGTTCTTC. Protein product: CASSLYGEQFF.

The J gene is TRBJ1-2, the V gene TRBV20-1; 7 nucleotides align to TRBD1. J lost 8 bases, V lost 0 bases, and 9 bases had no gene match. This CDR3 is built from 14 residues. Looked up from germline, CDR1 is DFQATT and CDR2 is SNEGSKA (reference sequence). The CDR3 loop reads CSAREGEGGRGYTF. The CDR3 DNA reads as TGCAGTGCTAGAGAAGGGGAAGGGGGCAGGGGCTACACCTTC.

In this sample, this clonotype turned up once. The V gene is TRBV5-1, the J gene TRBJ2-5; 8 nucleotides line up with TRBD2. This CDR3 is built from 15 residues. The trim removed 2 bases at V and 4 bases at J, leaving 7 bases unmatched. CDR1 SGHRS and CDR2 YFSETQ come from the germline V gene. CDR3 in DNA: TGCGCCAGCAGCTTCGGCCGCGGGGGGTCAGAGACCCAGTACTTC. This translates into CASSFGRGGSETQYF.

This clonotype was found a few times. CDR3 region: CASSVRGSYNEQFF. As DNA, the CDR3 is TGTGCCAGCAGTGTACGGGGCTCCTACAATGAGCAGTTCTTC. The gene calls are TRBV2 and TRBJ2-1; the D gene is possibly TRBD2 (5 bases). V lost 4 bases, J lost 0 bases, and 7 bases lay in between. Germline V gene sequence: CDR1 SNHLY, CDR2 FYNNEI. The CDR3 is 14 residues long.

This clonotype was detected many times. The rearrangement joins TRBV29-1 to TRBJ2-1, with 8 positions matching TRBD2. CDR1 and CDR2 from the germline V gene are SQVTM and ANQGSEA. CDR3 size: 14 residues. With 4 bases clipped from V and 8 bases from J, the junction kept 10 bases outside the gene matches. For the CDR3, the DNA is TGCAGCGTTGGGGGGACTAGGGCCGGTGATGAGCAGTTCTTC. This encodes CSVGGTRAGDEQFF.

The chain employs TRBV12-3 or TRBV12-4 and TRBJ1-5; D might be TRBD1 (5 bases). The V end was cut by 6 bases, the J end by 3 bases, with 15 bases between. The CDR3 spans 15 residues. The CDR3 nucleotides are TGTGCCAGCAGCCTACAAGCGGGGACCAATCAGCCCCAGCATTTT. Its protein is CASSLQAGTNQPQHF.

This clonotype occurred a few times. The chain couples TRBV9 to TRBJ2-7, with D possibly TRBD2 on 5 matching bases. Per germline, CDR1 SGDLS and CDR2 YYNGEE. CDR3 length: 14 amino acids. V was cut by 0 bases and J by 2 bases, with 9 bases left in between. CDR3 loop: CASSVGKEAYEQYF. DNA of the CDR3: TGTGCCAGCAGCGTAGGGAAGGAGGCCTACGAGCAGTACTTC.

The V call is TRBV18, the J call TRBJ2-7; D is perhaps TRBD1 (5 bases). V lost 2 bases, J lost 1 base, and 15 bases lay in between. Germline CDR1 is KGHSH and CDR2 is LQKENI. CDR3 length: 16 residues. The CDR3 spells CASSPTTGRTSYEQYF. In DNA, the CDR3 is TGTGCCAGCTCACCAACGACCGGTAGGACATCCTACGAGCAGTACTTC.

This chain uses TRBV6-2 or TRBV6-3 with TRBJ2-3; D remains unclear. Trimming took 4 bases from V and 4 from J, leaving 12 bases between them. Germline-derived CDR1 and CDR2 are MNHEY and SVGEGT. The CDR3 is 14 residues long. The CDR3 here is CASSSHQVPDTQYF. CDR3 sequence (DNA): TGTGCCAGCAGTTCCCACCAGGTCCCAGATACGCAGTATTTT.

Written as DNA, the CDR3 is TGTGCCAGCAGCTTTAGACCCGCATCTAATTCACCCCTCCACTTT. It yields the protein CASSFRPASNSPLHF. V is TRBV7-2 and J is TRBJ1-6; D gene uncertain. V was trimmed by 3 bases and J by 6 bases, leaving 12 bases between them. The V gene's germline CDR1 is SGHTA and CDR2 FQGNSA. This CDR3 contains 15 residues.

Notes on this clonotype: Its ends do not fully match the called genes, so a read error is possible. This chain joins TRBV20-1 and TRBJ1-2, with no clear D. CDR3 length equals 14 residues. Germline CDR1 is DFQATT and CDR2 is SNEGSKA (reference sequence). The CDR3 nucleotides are TGCAGTGCTATCGCGCGAGACCCTAAATATGGCTACACCTTC. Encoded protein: CSAIARDPKYGYTF.